This T cell receptor beta chain was identified during a study of CD4 T cells in relation to SARS-CoV-2 and coronaviruses. For the study at large: TCR beta CDR3s were sequenced after approximately ten-day antigen culture of PBMCs.

CD4+ T cells from unexposed donors were obtained before the COVID-19 pandemic (2011-2018). CD4+ T cells were isolated from the cells after more than nine days of culture. Of note for this clone: Its antigen is not identified.

Trimming cost V 0 bases and J 1 base; bases outside gene matches: 4. CDR1 LGHNT and CDR2 FRNRAP come from the germline V gene. The CDR3 sequence is 18 residues long. Profiled with immunoSEQ multiplex PCR; TCRdb holds only in-frame clones, not every one. The table records over 20,000 clones, 75% of them present only once. Sequencing was done on a sample of CD4+ T cells from PBMCs, cultured in vitro. The clonotype comes from a human donor in good health. V is TRBV12-5 and J is TRBJ2-6, with 9 bases that match TRBD1. The DNA for the CDR3 is TGTGCTAGTGGTTTGGTACGGGACAGGGTTTCTGGGGCCAACGTCCTGACTTTC. It is translated as CASGLVRDRVSGANVLTF.